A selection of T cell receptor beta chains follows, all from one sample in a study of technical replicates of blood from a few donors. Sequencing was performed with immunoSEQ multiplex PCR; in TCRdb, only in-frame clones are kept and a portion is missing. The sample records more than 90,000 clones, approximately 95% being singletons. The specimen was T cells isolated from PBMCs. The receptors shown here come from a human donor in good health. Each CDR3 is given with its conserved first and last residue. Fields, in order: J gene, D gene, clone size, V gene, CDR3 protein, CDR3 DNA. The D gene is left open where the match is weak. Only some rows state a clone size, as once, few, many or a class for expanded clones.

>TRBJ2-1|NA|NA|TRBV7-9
CASSLAHLGDSHNEQFF
TGTGCCAGCAGCTTAGCGCATTTGGGGGACTCGCACAATGAGCAGTTCTTC
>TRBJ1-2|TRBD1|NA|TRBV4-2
CASSSYGTGGGANGYTF
TGTGCCAGCAGCTCTTACGGGACAGGGGGCGGCGCGAATGGCTACACCTTC
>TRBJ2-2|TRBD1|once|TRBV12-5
CASGLVRTGTVNTGELFF
TGTGCTAGTGGTTTGGTACGAACAGGGACAGTTAACACCGGGGAGCTGTTTTTT
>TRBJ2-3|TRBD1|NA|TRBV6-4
CASRAGQGANTQYF
TGTGCCAGCAGGGCGGGACAGGGGGCAAATACGCAGTATTTT
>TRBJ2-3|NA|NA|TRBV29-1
CSVDTSVTDTQYF
TGCAGCGTTGACACGTCGGTCACAGATACGCAGTATTTT
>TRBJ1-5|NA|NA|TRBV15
CATSTSNQPQHF
TGTGCCACCAGCACGAGCAATCAGCCCCAGCATTTT
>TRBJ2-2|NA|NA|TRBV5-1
CASSLNRSGLSSGELFF
TGCGCCAGCAGCTTGAACAGGTCGGGACTCTCCTCCGGGGAGCTGTTTTTT
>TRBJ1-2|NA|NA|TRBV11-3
CASSLAHRDAYGYTF
TGTGCCAGCAGCTTAGCCCACAGGGACGCTTATGGCTACACCTTC
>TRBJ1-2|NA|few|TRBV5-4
CASSLSTATHPYGYTF
TGTGCCAGCAGCCTGTCAACTGCGACTCATCCCTATGGCTACACCTTC
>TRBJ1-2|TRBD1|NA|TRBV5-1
CASSSTGLYGYTF
TGCGCCAGCAGCTCGACAGGGCTCTATGGCTACACCTTC
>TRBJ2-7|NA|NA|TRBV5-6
CASSLASASSYEQYF
TGTGCCAGCAGCTTGGCGAGCGCGAGCTCCTACGAGCAGTACTTC
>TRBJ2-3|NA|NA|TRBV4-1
CASSQEAQQGDTQYF
TGCGCCAGCAGCCAAGAAGCGCAACAGGGAGATACGCAGTATTTT
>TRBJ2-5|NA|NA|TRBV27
CASSPSSFRETQYF
TGTGCCAGCAGTCCTTCTAGCTTTCGAGAGACCCAGTACTTC
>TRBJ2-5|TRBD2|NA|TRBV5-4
CASSLGLAGVQETQYF
TGTGCCAGCAGCTTAGGACTAGCGGGGGTTCAAGAGACCCAGTACTTC
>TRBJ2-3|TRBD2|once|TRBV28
CASRLAGEDLTDTQYF
TGTGCCAGCAGACTAGCGGGAGAGGATCTCACAGATACGCAGTATTTT
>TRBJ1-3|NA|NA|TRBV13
CASSLTTAAISGNTIYF
TGTGCCAGCAGCTTAACAACAGCCGCAATCTCTGGAAACACCATATATTTT
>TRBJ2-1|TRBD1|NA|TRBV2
CASSKDRGQYNEQFF
TGTGCCAGCAGTAAGGACAGGGGGCAGTACAATGAGCAGTTCTTC
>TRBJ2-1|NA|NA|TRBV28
CASISQGRVNEQFF
TGTGCCAGCATTTCCCAGGGCCGGGTCAATGAGCAGTTCTTC
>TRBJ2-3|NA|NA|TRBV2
CASLPGVSTDTQYF
TGTGCCAGCCTTCCAGGGGTCAGCACAGATACGCAGTATTTT
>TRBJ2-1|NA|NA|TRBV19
CASLPLASQSNEQFF
TGTGCCAGCCTCCCTTTGGCTTCGCAATCGAATGAGCAGTTCTTC
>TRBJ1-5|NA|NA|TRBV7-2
CASSLRDYSNQPQHF
TGTGCCAGCAGCTTAAGGGACTACAGCAATCAGCCCCAGCATTTT
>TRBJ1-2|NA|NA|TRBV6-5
CAEKYDQGNYGYTF
TGTGCCGAAAAGTACGATCAGGGTAACTATGGCTACACCTTC
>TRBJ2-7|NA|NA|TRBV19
CASASGAWPTYEQYF
TGTGCCAGTGCCTCAGGGGCTTGGCCTACCTACGAGCAGTACTTC
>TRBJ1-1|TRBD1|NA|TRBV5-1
CASSLGQGVNTEAFF
TGCGCCAGCAGCTTGGGACAGGGAGTGAACACTGAAGCTTTCTTT
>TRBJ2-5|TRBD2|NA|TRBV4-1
CASSQGGTSGVSQETQYF
TGCGCCAGCAGCCAAGGGGGGACTAGCGGGGTGTCTCAAGAGACCCAGTACTTC
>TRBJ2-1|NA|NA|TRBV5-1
CASSLVGGQGSNEQFF
TGCGCCAGCAGCTTGGTCGGGGGGCAGGGCTCCAATGAGCAGTTCTTC
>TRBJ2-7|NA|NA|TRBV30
CAWSVMDMGRWEQYF
TGTGCCTGGAGTGTAATGGACATGGGTCGTTGGGAGCAGTACTTC
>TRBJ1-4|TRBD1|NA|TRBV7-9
CASSPTGDNEKLFF
TGTGCCAGCAGCCCTACAGGGGATAATGAAAAACTGTTTTTT
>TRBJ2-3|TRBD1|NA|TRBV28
CASSLGLLWDRNTDTQYF
TGTGCCAGCAGTTTGGGGCTACTCTGGGACAGGAACACAGATACGCAGTATTTT
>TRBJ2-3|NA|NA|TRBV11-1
CATGDTQYF
TGTGCCACGGGAGATACGCAGTATTTT
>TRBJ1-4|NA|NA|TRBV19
CASSIRSTGSTNEKLFF
TGTGCCAGTAGTATCCGCTCGACAGGTTCAACTAATGAAAAACTGTTTTTT
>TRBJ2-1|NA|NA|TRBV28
CASRTGTGDNEQFF
TGTGCCAGCAGGACCGGGACTGGAGACAATGAGCAGTTCTTC
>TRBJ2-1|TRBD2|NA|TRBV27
CASSPELAASINEQFF
TGTGCCAGCAGTCCGGAACTAGCGGCCTCTATTAATGAGCAGTTCTTC
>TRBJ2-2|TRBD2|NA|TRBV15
CATSNYDSWGTSGRTAGELFF
TGTGCCACCAGCAACTACGACTCCTGGGGGACTAGCGGGAGAACTGCCGGGGAGCTGTTTTTT
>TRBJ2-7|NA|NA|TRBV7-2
CASSSGMGYEQYF
TGTGCCAGCAGCTCAGGGATGGGGTACGAGCAGTACTTC
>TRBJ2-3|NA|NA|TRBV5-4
CASSSPTGVPSTDTQYF
TGTGCCAGCAGCTCGCCTACGGGGGTCCCTAGCACAGATACGCAGTATTTT
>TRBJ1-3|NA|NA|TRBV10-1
CASSLNTGNTIYF
TGCGCCAGCAGTCTTAACACTGGAAACACCATATATTTT
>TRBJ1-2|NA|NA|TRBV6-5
CASSYSGVSGYTF
TGTGCCAGCAGTTACTCAGGGGTATCTGGCTACACCTTC
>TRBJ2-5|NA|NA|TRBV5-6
CASSLVAGNQETQYF
TGTGCCAGCAGCTTGGTGGCGGGGAACCAAGAGACCCAGTACTTC
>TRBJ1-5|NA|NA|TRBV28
CASSLYIWGGNQPQHF
TGTGCCAGCAGTTTATATATCTGGGGAGGAAATCAGCCCCAGCATTTT
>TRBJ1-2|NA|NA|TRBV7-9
CASSYTMPNYGYTF
TGTGCCAGCAGCTACACTATGCCTAACTATGGCTACACCTTC
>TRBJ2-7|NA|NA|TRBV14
CASSRGGVSYEQYF
TGTGCCAGCAGCCGGGGCGGGGTCTCCTACGAGCAGTACTTC
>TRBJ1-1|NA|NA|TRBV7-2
CASSGRVGLGEAFF
TGTGCCAGCAGCGGGAGGGTTGGGCTAGGGGAGGCTTTCTTT
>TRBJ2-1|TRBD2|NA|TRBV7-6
CASSLVLAGGPEQFF
TGTGCCAGCAGCTTAGTACTAGCGGGGGGGCCTGAGCAGTTCTTC
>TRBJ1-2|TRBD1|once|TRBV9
CASSVSGQGSGYTF
TGTGCCAGCAGCGTCTCAGGACAGGGATCTGGCTACACCTTC
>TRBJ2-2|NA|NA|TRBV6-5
CASSQGAPSTGELFF
TGTGCCAGCAGTCAAGGGGCGCCGAGCACCGGGGAGCTGTTTTTT
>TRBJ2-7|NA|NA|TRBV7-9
CASSLAGAGYEQYF
TGTGCCAGCAGCTTAGCAGGGGCGGGATACGAGCAGTACTTC
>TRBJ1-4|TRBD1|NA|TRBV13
CASSSHSDRAPQEKLFF
TGTGCCAGCAGCTCCCACTCGGACAGGGCCCCTCAGGAAAAACTGTTTTTT
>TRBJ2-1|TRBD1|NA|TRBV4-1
CASSQGRSRDRINEQFF
TGCGCCAGCAGCCAAGGAAGGAGCCGGGACAGGATCAATGAGCAGTTCTTC
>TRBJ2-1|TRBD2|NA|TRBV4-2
CASSHLAGVGNEQFF
TGTGCCAGCAGCCATTTAGCGGGAGTCGGGAATGAGCAGTTCTTC
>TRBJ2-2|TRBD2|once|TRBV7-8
CASSLLLPAGPGELFF
TGTGCCAGCAGCTTACTCCTTCCAGCGGGGCCCGGGGAGCTGTTTTTT
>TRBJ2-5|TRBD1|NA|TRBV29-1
CSAPGTGAETQYF
TGCAGCGCCCCCGGGACAGGGGCCGAGACCCAGTACTTC
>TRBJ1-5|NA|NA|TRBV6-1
CASSETYEPQHF
TGTGCCAGCAGTGAAACTTATGAGCCCCAGCATTTT
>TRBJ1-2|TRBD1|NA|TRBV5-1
CASSLSTPDRGSGGYTF
TGCGCCAGCAGCCTGAGCACCCCCGACAGGGGGAGTGGTGGCTACACCTTC
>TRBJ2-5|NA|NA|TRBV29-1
CSGNRSQYF
TGCAGCGGGAACAGAAGCCAGTACTTC
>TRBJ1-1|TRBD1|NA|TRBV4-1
CASSQEGRGPTEAFF
TGCGCCAGCAGCCAAGAGGGCAGGGGGCCCACTGAAGCTTTCTTT
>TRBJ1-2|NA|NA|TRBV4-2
CASSPESAAGGGYTF
TGTGCCAGCAGCCCCGAATCCGCGGCGGGGGGTGGCTACACCTTC